Sequencing of this TCR beta chain was carried out in a study of graft-versus-host responses after intestinal transplantation. Germline CDR1 MNHNY, CDR2 SVGAGI (reference sequence). V was cut by 5 bases and J by 1 base, with 8 bases left in between. This CDR3 has 13 amino acids. The data were produced by immunoSEQ multiplex PCR, yet TCRdb's version contains in-frame clones alone and is incomplete. Here the sample spans 40,000 or so clones, around 94% being singletons. The material sequenced was PBMCs, taken 16 days after intestinal transplant. The J gene is TRBJ1-1, the V gene TRBV6-6, with no clear D. The clonotype originates from a human patient who received an intestinal transplant, so some T cells may come from the graft donor. CDR3 in amino acids: CASSLQTNTEAFF. The CDR3 DNA reads TGTGCCAGCAGTCTCCAAACGAACACTGAAGCTTTCTTT.